These 10 T cell receptor beta chains originate from one sample sequenced in a study of molecular identifiers for immune sequencing clone quantification. TCRdb re-called the PCR reads through MiXCR, storing one row per CDR3 protein. The table includes around 460,000 distinct CDR3 sequences, about 21% detected once. The sequenced material came from naive CD8+ T cells from blood, with Jurkat cell RNA spiked in. Subset reported: FACS-sorted CD8+CD4-CCR7+CD45RA+ naive T cells. These receptors were taken from a human donor in good health. Some libraries in this study had Jurkat cell RNA spiked in.

The rearrangement joins TRBV27 to TRBJ1-5, with 9 bases identical to TRBD1. This CDR3 region has 13 residues. Losses at the gene ends were 6 bases for V and 7 bases for J; bases not matched to a gene: 4. CDR1 is MNHEY and CDR2 is SMNVEV in the germline V gene (reference sequence). The CDR3 DNA sequence: TGTGCCAGCAGAGGACAGGGGTCCCAGCCCCAGCATTTT. It encodes CASRGQGSQPQHF.

This clonotype was recorded a few times. The rearrangement links TRBV11-3 to TRBJ2-1, with 8 bases aligning to TRBD2. V was pared by 0 bases and J by 7 bases, with 5 bases of the junction left unmatched. Germline-derived CDR1 and CDR2 are SGHNT and YENEEA. This CDR3 spans 15 amino acids. CDR3 protein: CASSLEKRGRNEQFF. CDR3 in DNA: TGTGCCAGCAGCTTAGAAAAGCGGGGGAGGAATGAGCAGTTCTTC. The full variable domain, its missing parts supplied by reference TRBV11-3 and TRBJ2-1, is EAGVVQSPRYKIIEKKQPVAFWCNPISGHNTLYWYLQNLGQGPELLIRYENEEAVDDSQLPKDRFSAERLKGVDSTLKIQPAELGDSAVYLCASSLEKRGRNEQFFGPGTRLTVL.

This clonotype was seen repeatedly, ten times or more. The V call is TRBV6-6, the J call TRBJ1-1; maybe TRBD1 (5 bases). This CDR3 spans 14 amino acids. CDR1 and CDR2 (germline): MNHNY, SVGAGI (reference sequence). Trimming took off 2 bases at V and 5 bases at J, with 12 bases between the two ends. CDR3: CASSYLQDGTEAFF. The CDR3 nucleotides read TGTGCCAGCAGTTACCTACAGGACGGGACTGAAGCTTTCTTT.

Remarks on this clonotype: Its ends do not fully match the called genes, so a read error is possible. The chain uses TRBV14 and TRBJ2-1, with D tentatively TRBD2 (5 bases). This CDR3 region has 13 residues. Germline CDR1 is SGHDN and CDR2 is FVKESK. CDR3 in DNA: TGTGCCAGCAGCCAAGGTTTCGGGGATGAGCAGTCCTTC. Its protein is CASSQGFGDEQSF.

This clonotype has more than one count but fewer than ten. This rearrangement joins TRBV27 to TRBJ2-7; TRBD2 matches at 11 bases. CDR1 and CDR2 from the germline V gene are MNHEY and SMNVEV (reference sequence). The CDR3 is 14 amino acids. J gave up 5 bases and V 3 bases, and 3 bases lay outside the gene matches. CDR3 in amino acids: CASSLTSGADEQYF. The DNA of the CDR3 is TGTGCCAGCAGTTTGACTAGCGGGGCGGACGAGCAGTACTTC.

This clonotype has ten or more counts. The chain joins TRBV7-9 to TRBJ2-3; D perhaps matches TRBD1 (5 bases). The V end lost 5 bases, the J end lost 3 bases, and 24 bases lay between the germline ends. Germline CDR1 is SEHNR and CDR2 is FQNEAQ (reference sequence). The length of the CDR3 is 18 residues. As DNA, the CDR3 is TGTGCCAGCAGCCCTCCTTTTCAGGGAAACAGCGAAACAGATACGCAGTATTTT. This translates into CASSPPFQGNSETDTQYF. Full variable domain (outside the CDR3, taken from reference TRBV7-9 and TRBJ2-3): DTGVSQNPRHKITKRGQNVTFRCDPISEHNRLYWYRQTLGQGPEFLTYFQNEAQLEKSRLLSDRFSAERPKGSFSTLEIQRTEQGDSAMYLCASSPPFQGNSETDTQYFGPGTRLTVL.

The chain carries TRBV3-1 and TRBJ2-2; D may be TRBD2 (6 bases). Germline V gene data show CDR1 as LGHDT and CDR2 as YNNKEL (reference sequence). CDR3 length: 14 residues. The germline V and J ends were trimmed by 1 base and 4 bases, with 7 bases remaining between them. CDR3 sequence: CASSQVLATGELFF. The CDR3 nucleotides are TGTGCCAGCAGCCAAGTACTAGCCACCGGGGAGCTGTTTTTT.

This clonotype was observed a few times. This chain uses TRBV6-5 with TRBJ2-6, with D perhaps assigned TRBD1 or TRBD2 (5 bases each). Germline V gives CDR1 MNHEY, CDR2 SVGAGI. Trimming pared 0 bases from V and 0 bases from J, leaving 6 bases between. The CDR3 sequence is 16 residues long. CDR3 nucleotide sequence: TGTGCCAGCAGTTACTCGGGGACCTCTGGGGCCAACGTCCTGACTTTC. Its translation: CASSYSGTSGANVLTF.

In this sample, this clonotype turned up many times. V gene TRBV7-9 combines with J gene TRBJ2-7; TRBD2 matches 8 bases. Trimming removed 7 bases from V and 5 bases from J; junction bases left unmatched: 13. Looked up from germline, CDR1 is SEHNR and CDR2 is FQNEAQ (reference sequence). CDR3 size: 15 residues. CDR3 nucleotides: TGTGCCAGCACCGCCTCTGGAGCGGGAGTTGACGAGCAGTACTTC. It specifies CASTASGAGVDEQYF.

V gene TRBV14 combines with J gene TRBJ1-2; tentative D call: TRBD1 (6 bases). The V and J ends lost 4 bases and 2 bases respectively, with 8 bases between them. The CDR3 sequence is 13 residues long. Germline V gene sequence: CDR1 SGHDN, CDR2 FVKESK. The CDR3 sequence: CASSLTGNYGYTF. The CDR3 DNA reads TGTGCCAGCAGCCTTACAGGGAACTATGGCTACACCTTC.